This T cell receptor beta chain was obtained from a study of control samples from healthy donors and cancer patients. The CDR3 is made up of 16 amino acids. J lost 7 bases, V lost 5 bases, and 11 bases had no gene match. The germline CDR1 and CDR2 sequences are SGHKS and YYEKEE (reference sequence). This table comes from immunoSEQ multiplex PCR, and its TCRdb copy is limited to in-frame clones, with some not included. The sample has approximately 100,000 clones, approximately 90% seen once; the top ten hold roughly 4.4%. The source is a human donor in good health. The donor label of this sample is uncertain. The rearrangement uses TRBV5-5 and TRBJ2-1; 11 positions match TRBD1. Sequencing used blood. As DNA, the CDR3 is TGTGCCAGCAGAGCTTTCCGGGACAGGGGGAGAAATGAGCAGTTCTTC. Protein: CASRAFRDRGRNEQFF.